This T cell receptor beta chain derives from a study of blood T cell repertoires in COVID-19. Study overall: Collection of acute and convalescent COVID-19 samples took place in the United States, Italy and Spain. In each case, the material was cDNA or gDNA derived from T cells, B-cell-depleted T cells, or PBMCs.

V was pared by 3 bases and J by 4 bases, with 13 bases between. The CDR3 covers 15 residues. CDR1 and CDR2 (germline): MNHNS, SASEGT. Per the original methods: Using reference gene primer amplification, nucleated cell counts were estimated. Here immunoSEQ multiplex PCR was the method, and the copy in TCRdb shows in-frame clones only, minus some. V, J and clone size were drawn from that table, and D and trimming were deduced from the DNA. The sample contains 50,000 to 75,000 clones, 93% of which appear only once. The receptor was isolated from a man aged 65 to 85 with active COVID-19. The chain employs TRBV6-1 and TRBJ1-3; D may be TRBD1 (6 bases). The sequenced sample consisted of peripheral blood. The CDR3: CASSESRGSGNTIYF. DNA of the CDR3: TGTGCCAGCAGTGAGTCCAGGGGTTCCGGAAACACCATATATTTT.